This paragraph covers one T cell receptor beta chain sequence. The antigen remains undetermined. The data originate from a study of OX40 agonist ivuxolimab in advanced cancers. Study-wide context: Participants could have had prior anti-PD-1, anti-PD-L1 or anti-CTLA-4 therapy, and approximately 37% had some. Partial responses were seen in three patients, one with hepatocellular carcinoma and two with cutaneous melanoma.

Study-wide results and limits: At 0.1 to 3.0 mg/kg, CD4+ and CD8+ blood T cells expanded clonally by week 6. Nonresponders, in some cases, also had low normalized T-cell clonal expansion.

Germline CDR1 and CDR2: MNHNS and SASEGT. V dropped 4 bases and J dropped 4; count of bases not matched to a gene: 7. The CDR3 has 15 amino acids. The table came from immunoSEQ multiplex PCR; TCRdb's copy has only in-frame clones and leaves some out. The data contain roughly 60,000 clones, around 84% of them seen just once; the ten biggest clones take up around 2.1%. The receptor was derived from an adult with an advanced solid tumor such as melanoma, head and neck, liver or kidney cancer. The chain joins TRBV6-1 to TRBJ2-3; 8 nucleotides agree with TRBD2. The source material was CD4+ or CD8+ T cells sorted from blood, sampled in a trial of the OX40 agonist ivuxolimab. In DNA form, the CDR3 reads TGTGCCAGCAGTGCCGGGGGGGTCCTCGCAGATACGCAGTATTTT. It codes for CASSAGGVLADTQYF.